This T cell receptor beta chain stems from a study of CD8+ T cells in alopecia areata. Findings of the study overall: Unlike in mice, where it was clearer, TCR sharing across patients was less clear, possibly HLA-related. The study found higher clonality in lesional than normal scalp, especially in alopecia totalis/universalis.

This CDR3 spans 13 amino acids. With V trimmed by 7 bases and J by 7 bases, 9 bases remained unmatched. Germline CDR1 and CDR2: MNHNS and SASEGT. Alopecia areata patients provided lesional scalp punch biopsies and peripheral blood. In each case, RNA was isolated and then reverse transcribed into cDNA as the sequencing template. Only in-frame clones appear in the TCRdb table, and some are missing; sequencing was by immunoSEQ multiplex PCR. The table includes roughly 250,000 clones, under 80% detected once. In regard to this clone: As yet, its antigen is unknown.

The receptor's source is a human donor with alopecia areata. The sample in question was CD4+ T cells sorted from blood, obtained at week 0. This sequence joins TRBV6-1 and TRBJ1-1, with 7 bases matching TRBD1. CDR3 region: CASTNYRDSEAFF. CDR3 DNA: TGTGCCAGCACAAATTACCGGGACAGTGAAGCTTTCTTT.